The clone carrying this T cell receptor (beta chain) was detected many times. Its antigen is currently unknown. The sample belongs to a study of prognosis after radiotherapy for stage I lung cancer. At the level of the study: Operability status for all non-small cell lung cancer patients was recorded as medically inoperable.

The V end was cut by 6 bases, the J end by 2 bases, with 13 bases between. This CDR3 comprises 13 residues. Germline V gene sequence: CDR1 DFQATT, CDR2 SNEGSKA (reference sequence). General study points: Shannon entropy (measured after stereotactic body radiation therapy) was lower in patients who went on to develop distant metastases.

Genomic DNA served as the source from which two-round multiplex PCR generated TCR beta CDR3 amplicons. Gene-specific TRBV and TRBJ primers were used in PCR round one. One entry per CDR3 protein, called by TCRdb with MiXCR from the multiplex PCR reads. The sample yields around 30,000 distinct CDR3 sequences, around a third seen once. The sequencing used PBMCs, collected before or after stereotactic body radiation therapy (not recorded which). The rearrangement joins TRBV20-1 to TRBJ1-2; D unclear. This TCR was sampled from a donor aged 50 or older with non-small cell lung cancer. The CDR3 region has the DNA TGCAGTGCACAGACCGGGGAGAACTATGGCTACACCTTC. Amino acids: CSAQTGENYGYTF.